The table lists the clone carrying this TCR beta chain with a few counts. No antigen is known for it. Deletions cut 7 bases from V and 5 bases from J, with 21 bases between. The length of the CDR3 is 16 residues. The sequencing template was cDNA reverse transcribed from extracted RNA. Repertoires were generated with immunoSEQ multiplex PCR, while TCRdb's copy carries only in-frame clones and drops some. The repertoire holds 150,000 to 200,000 clones, with around 50% as singletons. The data were taken from a study of CD8+ T cells in alopecia areata. Looking at the study overall: Tofacitinib administration to treated patients was oral, at 5 to 10 mg twice daily.

Points from the study as a whole: Lesional scalp, notably in alopecia totalis/universalis, had clonality above that of normal scalp.

Collection of lesional scalp punch biopsies and peripheral blood was performed in alopecia areata patients. This TCR was sampled from a human donor with alopecia areata. The sample in question was CD4+ T cells sorted from blood, obtained at week 0. The rearrangement links TRBV23-1 to TRBJ2-1; D uncertain. TRBV23-1 is an ORF; its function is uncertain. The CDR3 nucleotides read TGCGCCAGCAACCCCGGCGGCTCAATGGAAGACAATGAGCAGTTCTTC. Protein product: CASNPGGSMEDNEQFF.